Each of the 4 T cell receptor beta chains below was sequenced from the same sample in a study of shared clonotypes between healthy human individuals. Terminally differentiated effector memory CD45RA+ cells were excluded from the naive CD8 cells, which were CD45RO-negative and positively selected for CCR7. TCRdb keeps only in-frame clones here, not all; method: immunoSEQ multiplex PCR. The table lists about 600,000 clones, about 98% of them singletons. Sequencing was performed on naive CD8+ T cells sorted from blood. The receptors come from a young man in good health.

In DNA form, the CDR3 reads TGTGCCAGCAGCTACCGGACAGTGGATGAAAATGAGCAGTTCTTC. This encodes CASSYRTVDENEQFF. The J gene is TRBJ2-1, the V gene TRBV7-8; D may be TRBD1 (6 bases). This CDR3 comprises 15 residues. Germline V CDR1 and CDR2: SGHVS, FQNEAQ. With 4 bases removed from V and 7 bases from J, the gap between germline ends came to 17 bases.

This clone was observed once. This rearrangement joins TRBV9 to TRBJ2-2; either TRBD1 or TRBD2 may fit D (5 bases each). Germline CDR1 is SGDLS and CDR2 is YYNGEE. V lost 4 bases to trimming and J lost 8 bases, with 15 bases between them. This CDR3 contains 14 residues. CDR3 in DNA: TGTGCCAGCAGCTTCCGGGACGGTGGAGGGGAGCTGTTTTTT. Translation: CASSFRDGGGELFF.

Here the CDR3 reads CASSFARKSYEQYF. In DNA, the CDR3 is TGTGCCAGCAGTTTCGCCAGGAAATCCTACGAGCAGTACTTC. The chain uses TRBV27 and TRBJ2-7; no definite D call. V was clipped by 3 bases and J by 1 base, with 10 bases between them. Germline CDR1 and CDR2: MNHEY and SMNVEV (reference sequence). This CDR3 has 14 residues.

V and J are TRBV29-1 and TRBJ2-1, with a weak D call TRBD1 (5 bases). The V end lost 3 bases, the J end lost 10 bases, and 13 bases lay between the germline ends. The CDR3 is made up of 12 amino acids. Germline V gene sequence: CDR1 SQVTM, CDR2 ANQGSEA. The CDR3 is CSVDRDQIEQFF. DNA of the CDR3: TGCAGCGTTGACAGGGATCAGATAGAGCAGTTCTTC.